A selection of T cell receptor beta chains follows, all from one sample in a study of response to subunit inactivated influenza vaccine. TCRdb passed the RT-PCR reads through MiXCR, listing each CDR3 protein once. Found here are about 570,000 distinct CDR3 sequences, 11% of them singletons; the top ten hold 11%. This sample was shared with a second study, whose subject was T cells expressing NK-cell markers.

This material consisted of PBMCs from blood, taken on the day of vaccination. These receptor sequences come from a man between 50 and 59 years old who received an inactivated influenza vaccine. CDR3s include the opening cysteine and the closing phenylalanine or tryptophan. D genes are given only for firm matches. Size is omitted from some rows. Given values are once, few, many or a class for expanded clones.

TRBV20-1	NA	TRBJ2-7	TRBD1	CSARDFQGRGRSEQYF	TGCAGTGCTAGAGATTTTCAAGGCAGGGGGCGAAGCGAGCAGTACTTC
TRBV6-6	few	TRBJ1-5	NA	CASSLSQPQHF	TGTGCCAGCAGCCTTAGTCAGCCCCAGCATTTT
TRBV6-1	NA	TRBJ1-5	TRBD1	CASSDMDRGSQPQHF	TGTGCCAGCAGTGATATGGACAGGGGGTCTCAGCCCCAGCATTTT
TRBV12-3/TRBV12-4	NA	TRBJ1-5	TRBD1	CASSFAGGDQPQHF	TGTGCCAGCAGTTTTGCAGGGGGTGATCAGCCCCAGCATTTT
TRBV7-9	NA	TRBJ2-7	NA	CASSLAQRANEQYF	TGTGCCAGCAGCTTAGCCCAGCGGGCCAACGAGCAGTACTTC
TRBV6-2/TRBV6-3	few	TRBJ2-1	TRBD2	CASSYGRGGWNEQFF	TGTGCCAGCAGTTACGGGCGGGGGGGCTGGAATGAGCAGTTCTTC
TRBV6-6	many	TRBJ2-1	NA	CASSPALREQFF	TGTGCCAGCAGCCCCGCGCTCCGGGAGCAGTTCTTC
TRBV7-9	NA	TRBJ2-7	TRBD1	CASSSDRGSYYEQYF	TGTGCCAGCAGCTCGGACAGGGGATCCTACTACGAGCAGTACTTC
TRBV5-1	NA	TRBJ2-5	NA	CASSLDRQRSETQYF	TGCGCCAGCAGCTTGGACCGACAGAGGTCGGAGACCCAGTACTTC
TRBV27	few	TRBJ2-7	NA	CASSLSRDSPGYF	TGTGCCAGCAGTTTATCCCGGGACTCGCCGGGGTACTTC
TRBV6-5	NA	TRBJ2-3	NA	CASSYSSLGKKTDTQYF	TGTGCCAGCAGTTACTCGTCACTGGGTAAAAAAACAGATACGCAGTATTTT
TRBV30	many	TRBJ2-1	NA	CAFSLEAGLNEQFF	TGTGCCTTCTCCTTAGAAGCGGGCTTAAATGAGCAGTTCTTC
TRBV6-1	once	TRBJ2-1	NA	CASSERPPSSLANEQFF	TGTGCCAGCAGTGAACGCCCTCCTAGCTCCTTGGCGAATGAGCAGTTCTTC
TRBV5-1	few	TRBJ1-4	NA	CASSLDRNEKLFF	TGCGCCAGCAGCTTAGACAGAAATGAAAAACTGTTTTTT
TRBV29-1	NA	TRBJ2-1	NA	CSVEEGGGAYNEQFF	TGCAGCGTTGAAGAGGGAGGGGGCGCCTACAATGAGCAGTTCTTC
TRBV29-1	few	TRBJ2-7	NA	CSVINRSYEQYF	TGCAGCGTTATCAACCGATCCTACGAGCAGTACTTC
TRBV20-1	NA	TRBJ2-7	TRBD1	CSARRTGLYEQYF	TGCAGTGCTAGACGGACAGGACTCTACGAGCAGTACTTC
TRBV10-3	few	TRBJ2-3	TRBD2	CAISEGVSGGESYF	TGTGCCATCAGTGAGGGGGTTAGCGGGGGGGAGTCGTATTTT